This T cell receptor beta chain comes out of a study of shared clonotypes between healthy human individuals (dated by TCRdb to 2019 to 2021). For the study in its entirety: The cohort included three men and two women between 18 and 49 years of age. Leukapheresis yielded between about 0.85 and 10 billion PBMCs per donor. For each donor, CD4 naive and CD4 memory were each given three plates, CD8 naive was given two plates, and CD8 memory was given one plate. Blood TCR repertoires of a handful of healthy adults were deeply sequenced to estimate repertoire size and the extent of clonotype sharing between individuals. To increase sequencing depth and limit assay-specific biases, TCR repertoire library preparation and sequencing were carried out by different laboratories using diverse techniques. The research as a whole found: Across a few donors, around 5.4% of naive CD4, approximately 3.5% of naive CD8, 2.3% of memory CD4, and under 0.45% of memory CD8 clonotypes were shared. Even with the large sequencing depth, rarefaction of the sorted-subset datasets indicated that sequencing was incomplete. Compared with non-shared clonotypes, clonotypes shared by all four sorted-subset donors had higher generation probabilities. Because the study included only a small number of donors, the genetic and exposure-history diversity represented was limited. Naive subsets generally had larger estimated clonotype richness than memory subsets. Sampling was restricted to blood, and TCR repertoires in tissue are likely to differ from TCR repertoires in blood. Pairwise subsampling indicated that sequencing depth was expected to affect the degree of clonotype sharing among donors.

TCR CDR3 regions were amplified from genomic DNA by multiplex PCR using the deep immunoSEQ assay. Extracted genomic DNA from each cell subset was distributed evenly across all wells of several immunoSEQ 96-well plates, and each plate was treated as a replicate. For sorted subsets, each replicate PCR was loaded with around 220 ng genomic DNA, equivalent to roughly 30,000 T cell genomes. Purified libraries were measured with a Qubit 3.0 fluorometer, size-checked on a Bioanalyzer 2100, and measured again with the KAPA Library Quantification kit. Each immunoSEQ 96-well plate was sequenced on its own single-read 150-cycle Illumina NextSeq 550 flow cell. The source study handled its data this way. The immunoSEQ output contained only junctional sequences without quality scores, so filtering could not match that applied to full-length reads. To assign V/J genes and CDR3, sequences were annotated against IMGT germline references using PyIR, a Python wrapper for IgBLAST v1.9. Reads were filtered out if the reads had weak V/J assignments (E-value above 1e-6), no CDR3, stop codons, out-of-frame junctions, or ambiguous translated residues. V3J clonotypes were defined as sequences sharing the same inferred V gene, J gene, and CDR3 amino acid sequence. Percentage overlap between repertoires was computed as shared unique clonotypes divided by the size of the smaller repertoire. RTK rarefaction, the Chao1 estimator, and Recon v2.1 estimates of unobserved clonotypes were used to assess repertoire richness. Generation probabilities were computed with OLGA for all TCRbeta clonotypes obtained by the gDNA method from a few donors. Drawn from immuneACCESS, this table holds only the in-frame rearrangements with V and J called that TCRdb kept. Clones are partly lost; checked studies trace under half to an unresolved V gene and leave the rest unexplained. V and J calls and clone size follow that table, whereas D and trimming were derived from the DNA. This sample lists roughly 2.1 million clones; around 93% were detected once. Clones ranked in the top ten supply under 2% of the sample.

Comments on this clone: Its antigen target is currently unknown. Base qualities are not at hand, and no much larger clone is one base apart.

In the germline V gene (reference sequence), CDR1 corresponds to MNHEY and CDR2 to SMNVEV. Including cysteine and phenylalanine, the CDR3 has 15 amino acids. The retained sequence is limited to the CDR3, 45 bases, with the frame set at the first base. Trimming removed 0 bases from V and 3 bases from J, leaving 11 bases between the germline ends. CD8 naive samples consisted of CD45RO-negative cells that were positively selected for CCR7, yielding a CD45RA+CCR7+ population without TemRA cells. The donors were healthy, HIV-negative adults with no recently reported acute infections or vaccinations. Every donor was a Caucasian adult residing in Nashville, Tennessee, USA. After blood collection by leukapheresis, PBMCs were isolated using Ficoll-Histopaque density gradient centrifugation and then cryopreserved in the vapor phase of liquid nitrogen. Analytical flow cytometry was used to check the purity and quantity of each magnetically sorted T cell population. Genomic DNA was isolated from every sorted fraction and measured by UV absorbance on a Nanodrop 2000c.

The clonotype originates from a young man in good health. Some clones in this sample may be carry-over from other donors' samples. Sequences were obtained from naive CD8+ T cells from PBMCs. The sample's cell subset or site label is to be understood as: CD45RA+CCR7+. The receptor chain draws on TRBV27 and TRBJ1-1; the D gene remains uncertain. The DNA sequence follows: TGTGCCAGCAGTTTATCGATACGGGCCCACACTGAAGCTTTCTTT. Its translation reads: CASSLSIRAHTEAFF.